These 10 T cell receptor beta chains share one sample of origin, sequenced in a study of blood T cell repertoires in COVID-19. Repertoires were generated with immunoSEQ multiplex PCR, while TCRdb's copy carries only in-frame clones and drops some. Counted here are under 65,000 clones, less than 90% occurring once; the ten biggest clones make up approximately 5.1%. Specimen: peripheral blood. These receptors all stem from a man older than 75 in a cohort sampled during active COVID-19.

The chain combines TRBV19 with TRBJ2-2; TRBD2 matches 8 bases. The germline gives CDR1 LNHDA, CDR2 SQIVND (reference sequence). This CDR3 region has 18 residues. With 1 base clipped from V and 4 bases from J, the junction kept 11 bases outside the gene matches. The CDR3 DNA sequence: TGTGCCAGTAGTATAGGCAGCGGGAGTAAAGGAGGCACCGGGGAGCTGTTTTTT. Its protein is CASSIGSGSKGGTGELFF.

The chain has TRBV2 and TRBJ1-3; D might be TRBD1 (5 bases). This CDR3 comprises 16 residues. Trimming removed 4 bases at V and 0 bases at J, with 13 bases between. Germline V gene data show CDR1 as SNHLY and CDR2 as FYNNEI. CDR3 nucleotide sequence: TGTGCCAGCAGTGTACAGGCTCTAATCTCTGGAAACACCATATATTTT. Its translation: CASSVQALISGNTIYF.

This clone was counted a few times. This sequence joins TRBV27 and TRBJ1-2, with 9 nucleotides matching TRBD1. CDR1 and CDR2 (germline): MNHEY, SMNVEV (reference sequence). Trimming cost V 5 bases and J 6 bases; bases outside gene matches: 10. The CDR3 sequence is 15 residues long. The CDR3 nucleotides read TGTGCCAGCAGTACCCGCCCGACAGGGGGAGATGGCTACACCTTC. Encoded protein: CASSTRPTGGDGYTF.

The rearrangement links TRBV7-2 to TRBJ2-1; 7 bases are a match to TRBD2. This CDR3 is built from 15 residues. Germline V lookup: CDR1 SGHTA, CDR2 FQGNSA. Trimming took 5 bases from V and 7 from J; bases not matched to a gene: 11. The CDR3 reads CASSPWGEGLNEQFF. The CDR3 DNA reads as TGTGCCAGCAGCCCCTGGGGGGAGGGATTAAATGAGCAGTTCTTC.

For this clone: The junction departs from germline at one end; a sequencing error may be responsible. The V gene is TRBV6-2 or TRBV6-3, the J gene TRBJ2-5; TRBD1 aligns across 7 bases. The germline V gene encodes CDR1 MNHEY and CDR2 SVGEGT. The CDR3 consists of 16 residues. The CDR3 DNA sequence: TGTGCCAGCAGTTACGTCGGACAGGCTAGCCAAGGGACCCAGTACTTC. Residues: CASSYVGQASQGTQYF.

The V and J genes are TRBV18 and TRBJ1-2; no reliable D call. CDR1 KGHSH and CDR2 LQKENI come from the germline V gene. V gave up 5 bases and J gave up 7 bases, with 20 bases separating them. This CDR3 region has 15 residues. CDR3 amino acids: CASSTVPDTRTGYTF. CDR3 coding DNA: TGTGCCAGCTCAACGGTACCTGACACTAGGACTGGCTACACCTTC. Looking up the rest from reference TRBV18 and TRBJ1-2 gives the full variable domain: NAGVMQNPRHLVRRRGQEARLRCSPMKGHSHVYWYRQLPEEGLKFMVYLQKENIIDESGMPKERFSAEFPKEGPSILRIQQVVRGDSAAYFCASSTVPDTRTGYTFGSGTRLTVV.

Only a few counts were recorded for this clone. The rearrangement uses TRBV7-9 and TRBJ2-5; D is possibly TRBD1 (6 bases). Trimming took 5 bases from V and 4 from J, leaving 20 bases between them. This CDR3 has 16 residues. CDR1 is SEHNR, CDR2 FQNEAQ, per germline (reference sequence). The CDR3 DNA reads as TGTGCCAGCAGCATATCCTACAGGGTTAACCGAGAGACCCAGTACTTC. Protein: CASSISYRVNRETQYF. The whole variable domain, remainder taken from reference TRBV7-9 and TRBJ2-5, is DTGVSQNPRHKITKRGQNVTFRCDPISEHNRLYWYRQTLGQGPEFLTYFQNEAQLEKSRLLSDRFSAERPKGSFSTLEIQRTEQGDSAMYLCASSISYRVNRETQYFGPGTRLLVL.

This rearrangement joins TRBV18 to TRBJ2-7; 10 bases are a match to TRBD2. The CDR3 contains 16 residues. V shed 6 bases and J 2 bases; nucleotides not matched to a gene: 10. The germline V gene encodes CDR1 KGHSH and CDR2 LQKENI. This chain's CDR3 is CASSQSGGAIPYEQYF. The CDR3 DNA follows: TGTGCCAGCTCCCAAAGCGGGGGGGCCATTCCCTACGAGCAGTACTTC.

The chain is built from TRBV2 and TRBJ2-2, with 7 bases fitting TRBD1. V lost 5 bases to trimming and J lost 2 bases; unmatched junction nucleotides: 5. This CDR3 spans 15 amino acids. The germline CDR1 and CDR2 sequences are SNHLY and FYNNEI. The CDR3 spells CASSSRQGNTGELFF. CDR3 coding DNA: TGTGCCAGCAGTTCCCGACAGGGAAACACCGGGGAGCTGTTTTTT.

The rearrangement links TRBV7-3 to TRBJ2-3; 11 bases are a match to TRBD2. Germline V gene lookup returns CDR1 SGHTA and CDR2 FQGTGA. This CDR3 comprises 15 residues. V gave up 6 bases and J gave up 5 bases; unmatched junction bases: 7. CDR3 sequence reads: CASRKTSGSIDTQYF. The CDR3 DNA sequence: TGTGCCAGCAGAAAAACTAGCGGGAGTATAGATACGCAGTATTTT.